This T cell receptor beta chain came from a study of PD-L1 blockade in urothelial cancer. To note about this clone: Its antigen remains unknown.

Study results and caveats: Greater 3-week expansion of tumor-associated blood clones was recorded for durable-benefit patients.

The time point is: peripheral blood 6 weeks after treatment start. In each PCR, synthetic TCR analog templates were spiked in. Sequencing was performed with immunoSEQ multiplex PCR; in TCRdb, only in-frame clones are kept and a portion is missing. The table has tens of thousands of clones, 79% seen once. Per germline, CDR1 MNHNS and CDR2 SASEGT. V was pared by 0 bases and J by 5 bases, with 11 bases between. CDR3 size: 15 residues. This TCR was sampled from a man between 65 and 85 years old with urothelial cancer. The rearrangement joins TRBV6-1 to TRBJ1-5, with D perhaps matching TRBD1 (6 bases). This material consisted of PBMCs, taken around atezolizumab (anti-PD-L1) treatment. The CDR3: CASSEAGGRDQPQHF. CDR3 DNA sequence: TGTGCCAGCAGTGAAGCGGGGGGGCGCGATCAGCCCCAGCATTTT.